These 18 T cell receptor beta chains came from one sample sequenced in a study of shared clonotypes between healthy human individuals (dated by TCRdb to about 2020). The library relied on the immunoSEQ multiplex PCR assay. TCRdb mirrors the immuneACCESS table, restricted to in-frame sequences. Some clones are absent from its copies; in checked studies, under half trace to an unresolved V gene, and the reason for the others is unknown. Here the sample has over 1.5 million clones; about 98% occur a single time. Roughly 0.45% of the sample rests with the top ten. Sequenced material: naive CD4+ T cells sorted from blood. The cell subset or site tag for this specimen amounts to: CD45RA+ positively selected. The receptors here all came from a man aged 25 to 40 in good health.

The gene calls are TRBV6-6 and TRBJ2-7; TRBD2 aligns across 10 bases. Per the germline V gene, CDR1 is MNHNY and CDR2 is SVGAGI (reference sequence). The V gene end was trimmed by 0 bases and the J gene end by 6 bases; junction bases not matched to a gene: 5. The CDR3 sequence is 15 residues long. The CDR3 region is CASSYSTIAGGEQYF. The CDR3 coding sequence is TGTGCCAGCAGTTACTCGACAATAGCGGGAGGCGAGCAGTACTTC.

The chain recombines TRBV28 with TRBJ2-7; 7 bases map to TRBD2. Germline assignment: CDR1 MDHEN and CDR2 SYDVKM. With 5 bases clipped from V and 3 bases from J, the junction kept 10 bases outside the gene matches. The CDR3 runs to 15 residues. CDR3 nucleotides: TGTGCCAGCAGTCCACCCGGGACTACAATCTACGAGCAGTACTTC. Amino acids: CASSPPGTTIYEQYF. The full variable domain, rest sourced from reference TRBV28 and TRBJ2-7, is DVKVTQSSRYLVKRTGEKVFLECVQDMDHENMFWYRQDPGLGLRLIYFSYDVKMKEKGDIPEGYSVSREKKERFSLILESASTNQTSMYLCASSPPGTTIYEQYFGPGTRLTVT.

The chain carries TRBV28 and TRBJ1-5; D perhaps matches TRBD1 (6 bases). The V end lost 6 bases, the J end lost 7 bases, and 10 bases lay between the germline ends. Germline values: CDR1 MDHEN, CDR2 SYDVKM. The length of the CDR3 is 12 residues. CDR3 residues: CASRDRNQPQHF. Here the CDR3 DNA reads TGTGCCAGCAGGGACAGAAACCAGCCCCAGCATTTT.

The chain carries TRBV5-1 and TRBJ2-1; 11 nucleotides line up with TRBD2. CDR3 length: 17 residues. Losses at the gene ends were 4 bases for V and 2 bases for J; bases not matched to a gene: 8. CDR1 and CDR2 (germline): SGHRS, YFSETQ. The CDR3 DNA is TGCGCCAGCAGCATAGGACTAGCGGGCGCCACCTACAATGAGCAGTTCTTC. It codes for CASSIGLAGATYNEQFF.

The rearrangement links TRBV5-1 to TRBJ2-3, with TRBD2 identical over 9 bases. J was trimmed by 3 bases and V by 4 bases; bases with no gene match: 9. Germline CDR1 SGHRS, CDR2 YFSETQ. The CDR3 covers 16 residues. CDR3 in DNA: TGCGCCAGCAGCCTCGATAGCGGGAGTGTAACAGATACGCAGTATTTT. Its protein is CASSLDSGSVTDTQYF.

The gene calls are TRBV7-8 and TRBJ2-5, with 13 bases aligning to TRBD2. This CDR3 has 22 residues. Losses at the gene ends were 5 bases for V and 4 bases for J; bases not matched to a gene: 25. CDR1 is SGHVS and CDR2 is FQNEAQ in the germline V gene. For the CDR3, the DNA is TGTGCCAGCAGCACCATCAGGGGGGACTTGACTAGCGGGAGGCAGTTGGGAGAGACCCAGTACTTC. It encodes CASSTIRGDLTSGRQLGETQYF.

The table lists this clone with a count of one. This chain joins TRBV5-1 and TRBJ1-1, with 8 bases that match TRBD1. The CDR3 has 12 residues. Germline CDR1 reads SGHRS; CDR2 reads YFSETQ. The trim removed 2 bases at V and 8 bases at J, leaving 2 bases unmatched. As DNA, the CDR3 is TGCGCCAGCAGCTTAGGGACAGGCGAAGCTTTCTTT. It encodes CASSLGTGEAFF. Full variable domain (remainder filled in from reference TRBV5-1 and TRBJ1-1): KAGVTQTPRYLIKTRGQQVTLSCSPISGHRSVSWYQQTPGQGLQFLFEYFSETQRNKGNFPGRFSGRQFSNSRSEMNVSTLELGDSALYLCASSLGTGEAFFGQGTRLTVV.

The V call is TRBV28, the J call TRBJ1-2; 9 nucleotides line up with TRBD1. The V gene's germline CDR1 is MDHEN and CDR2 SYDVKM. With V trimmed by 3 bases and J by 4 bases, 3 bases remained unmatched. The CDR3 has 14 amino acids. The CDR3 loop reads CASSLGQGSYGYTF. Written as DNA, the CDR3 is TGTGCCAGCAGTTTGGGACAGGGCTCCTATGGCTACACCTTC.

The chain combines TRBV7-6 with TRBJ2-7; D is perhaps TRBD2 (6 bases). Germline V CDR1 and CDR2: SGHVS, FNYEAQ. V gave up 6 bases and J gave up 2 bases, with 11 bases separating them. The CDR3 contains 13 residues. The DNA for the CDR3 is TGTGCCAGCAGTCCCGCGGGGCCCTACGAGCAGTACTTC. Amino acids: CASSPAGPYEQYF.

The chain combines TRBV5-3 with TRBJ1-2, with 7 bases aligning to TRBD1. TRBV5-3 is identified as an open reading frame with a role that is uncertain. V shed 5 bases, J shed 3 bases, and the junction held 4 bases outside the gene matches. The CDR3 extends over 13 amino acids. CDR3 region: CARRPDRDYGYTF. The CDR3 DNA reads as TGTGCCAGAAGACCAGACAGGGACTATGGCTACACCTTC.

This clone was seen once. This rearrangement joins TRBV7-2 to TRBJ2-2; D gene uncertain. The CDR3 consists of 18 residues. CDR1 is SGHTA, CDR2 FQGNSA, per germline. The V end was cut by 5 bases, the J end by 0 bases, with 19 bases between. CDR3 nucleotides: TGTGCCAGCAGCCTGGGTGACACGGCGTTCGCGAACACCGGGGAGCTGTTTTTT. It encodes CASSLGDTAFANTGELFF.

This rearrangement joins TRBV6-5 to TRBJ1-1; D gene ambiguous. The germline gives CDR1 MNHEY, CDR2 SVGAGI. CDR3 length equals 13 residues. Trimming shortened V by 8 bases and J by 1 base, and 11 bases separated the two germline ends. DNA for the CDR3: TGTGCCAGCGGGCGGGTCTCGAACACTGAAGCTTTCTTT. As protein: CASGRVSNTEAFF.

V and J are TRBV7-6 and TRBJ2-7, with D possibly being TRBD2 (5 bases). Deletions cut 6 bases from V and 3 bases from J, with 18 bases between. The V gene's germline CDR1 is SGHVS and CDR2 FNYEAQ. This CDR3 has 15 amino acids. The CDR3 sequence: CASRRADASNYEQYF. The CDR3 DNA reads as TGTGCCAGCAGGAGGGCGGACGCCTCGAACTACGAGCAGTACTTC.

The rearrangement joins TRBV28 to TRBJ1-3; D is uncertain. CDR1 MDHEN and CDR2 SYDVKM come from the germline V gene. The ends were cut back, 3 bases at V and 0 bases at J, with 24 bases in the middle. The CDR3 runs to 20 residues. CDR3 protein: CASSFNRRELVRSSGNTIYF. CDR3 in DNA: TGTGCCAGCAGTTTTAACCGACGGGAGCTCGTCCGTAGCTCTGGAAACACCATATATTTT.

The chain carries TRBV7-2 and TRBJ1-5, with D uncertain. The germline V gene encodes CDR1 SGHTA and CDR2 FQGNSA. The CDR3 consists of 13 residues. V was clipped by 5 bases and J by 6 bases, with 11 bases between them. The CDR3: CASSPNTAQPQHF. CDR3 nucleotides: TGTGCCAGCAGCCCGAACACCGCTCAGCCCCAGCATTTT. Based on the CDR3 plus reference TRBV7-2 and TRBJ1-5, the full variable domain is GAGVSQSPSNKVTEKGKDVELRCDPISGHTALYWYRQSLGQGLEFLIYFQGNSAPDKSGLPSDRFSAERTGGSVSTLTIQRTQQEDSAVYLCASSPNTAQPQHFGDGTRLSIL.

The CDR3 DNA sequence: TGCGCCAGCAGCCAAGCAAGGGGGCTGGAGACCCAGTACTTC. Translated: CASSQARGLETQYF. The V and J genes are TRBV4-1 and TRBJ2-5, with TRBD1 matching 7 bases. There are 14 residues in the CDR3. Germline V CDR1 and CDR2: MGHRA, YSYEKL. Trimming at V came to 1 base and at J to 5 bases, leaving 4 bases not matched to a gene.

To note about this clone: Other nucleotide sequences in the sample specify the same CDR3. V and J are TRBV6-1 and TRBJ2-7; D gene ambiguous. The CDR3 covers 12 residues. Germline assignment: CDR1 MNHNS and CDR2 SASEGT. V gave up 2 bases and J gave up 2 bases, with 4 bases separating them. The CDR3 region is CASSELTYEQYF. In nucleotides, the CDR3 is TGTGCCAGCAGTGAATTAACCTACGAGCAGTACTTC.

V is TRBV27 and J is TRBJ2-7; D gene uncertain. The V end was cut by 5 bases, the J end by 5 bases, with 4 bases between. Per germline, CDR1 MNHEY and CDR2 SMNVEV (reference sequence). There are 10 residues in the CDR3. The DNA for the CDR3 is TGTGCCAGCAGTAGTAACGAGCAGTACTTC. As protein: CASSSNEQYF.